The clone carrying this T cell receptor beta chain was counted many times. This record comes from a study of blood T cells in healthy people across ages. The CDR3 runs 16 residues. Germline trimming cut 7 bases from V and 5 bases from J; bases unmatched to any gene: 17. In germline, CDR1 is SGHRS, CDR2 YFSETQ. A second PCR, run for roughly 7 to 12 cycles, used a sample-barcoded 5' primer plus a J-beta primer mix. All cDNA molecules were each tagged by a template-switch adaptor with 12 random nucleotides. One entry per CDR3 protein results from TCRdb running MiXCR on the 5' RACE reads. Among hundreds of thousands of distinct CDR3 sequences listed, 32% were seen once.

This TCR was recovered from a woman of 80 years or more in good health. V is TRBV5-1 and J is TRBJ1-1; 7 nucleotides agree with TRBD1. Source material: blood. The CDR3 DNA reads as TGCGCCAGCTCCCCTTTGTGGTCACAGGGGCAGACTGAAGCTTTCTTT. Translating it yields CASSPLWSQGQTEAFF.